This passage covers 32 T cell receptor beta chains from one sample sequenced in a study of blood T cell repertoires in COVID-19. The method was immunoSEQ multiplex PCR; TCRdb's version includes in-frame clones alone and lacks a portion of them. Among fewer than 100,000 clones listed, roughly 85% were seen once. Input material: peripheral blood. The receptors derive from an older man with acute or convalescent COVID-19.

The rearrangement uses TRBV11-2 and TRBJ2-7, with 7 positions matching TRBD2. The CDR3 spans 16 residues. Germline V gene data show CDR1 as SGHAT and CDR2 as FQNNGV. V lost 1 base, J lost 5 bases, and 11 bases stayed unmatched. CDR3 protein: CASSLVGRPLLDEQYF. The CDR3 DNA follows: TGTGCCAGCAGCTTAGTCGGGAGGCCCCTCCTTGACGAGCAGTACTTC.

The gene calls are TRBV18 and TRBJ2-5; 10 nucleotides agree with TRBD2. The trim removed 4 bases at V and 2 bases at J, leaving 4 bases unmatched. The CDR3 runs to 15 residues. Germline CDR1 KGHSH, CDR2 LQKENI. The CDR3 loop reads CASSLRLAGQETQYF. The CDR3 bases are TGTGCCAGCTCACTCCGACTAGCGGGTCAAGAGACCCAGTACTTC.

The gene calls are TRBV9 and TRBJ2-5; D is unclear. This CDR3 has 14 amino acids. The V gene's germline CDR1 is SGDLS and CDR2 YYNGEE. V was pared by 4 bases and J by 5 bases, with 15 bases between. The chain's CDR3 is CASSPRLSFETQYF. CDR3 coding DNA: TGTGCCAGCAGCCCAAGACTTAGTTTTGAGACCCAGTACTTC.

The V call is TRBV3-1 (or the pseudogene TRBV3-2), the J call TRBJ2-3; 10 nucleotides line up with TRBD2. Germline lookup yields CDR1 LGHDT and CDR2 YNNKEL (reference sequence). This CDR3 is 15 amino acids long. Unmatched junction bases numbered 7, after V lost 8 bases and J lost 2 bases. The CDR3 DNA reads TGTGCCAGCGGCCCAGCGGGGGGGCCCACAGATACGCAGTATTTT. Residues: CASGPAGGPTDTQYF.

The chain employs TRBV19 and TRBJ2-6; D gene ambiguous. The V end lost 6 bases, the J end lost 0 bases, and 9 bases lay between the germline ends. The CDR3 covers 15 residues. Germline values: CDR1 LNHDA, CDR2 SQIVND (reference sequence). CDR3 bases: TGTGCCAGTAGGAATGGCCCCTCTGGGGCCAACGTCCTGACTTTC. This codes for CASRNGPSGANVLTF.

The chain combines TRBV5-1 with TRBJ2-3, with 7 bases fitting TRBD2. CDR3 length: 15 residues. Per germline, CDR1 SGHRS and CDR2 YFSETQ. Trimming removed 4 bases from V and 4 bases from J; junction bases left unmatched: 9. In nucleotides, the CDR3 is TGCGCCAGCAGCGAAGGACTAGTTAGCCCAGATACGCAGTATTTT. Translated, it gives CASSEGLVSPDTQYF.

The CDR3 bases are TGCGCCAGCAGCCAAGAGAGGAAGGGGCAGGCGCAGTATTTT. Amino acids: CASSQERKGQAQYF. This chain connects TRBV4-1 to TRBJ2-3; D may be TRBD1 (5 bases). CDR3 size: 14 residues. V was shortened by 0 bases and J by 10 bases, with 14 bases between the two germline ends. Germline CDR1 MGHRA, CDR2 YSYEKL.

V usage is TRBV2 and J usage is TRBJ1-4; D is unresolved. Germline CDR1 SNHLY, CDR2 FYNNEI. This CDR3 contains 15 residues. Trimming shortened V by 6 bases and J by 5 bases, and 16 bases separated the two germline ends. The CDR3 DNA follows: TGTGCCAGCAGGTTCGGCGGGTTCCCAAATGAAAAACTGTTTTTT. It specifies CASRFGGFPNEKLFF.

This clone was detected only once. This rearrangement joins TRBV5-4 to TRBJ2-5, with TRBD1 matching over 8 bases. The germline V gene has CDR1 SGHNT and CDR2 YYREEE (reference sequence). V lost 5 bases to trimming and J lost 3 bases; unmatched junction nucleotides: 6. The CDR3 totals 14 residues. CDR3 sequence reads: CASRTGTGEETQYF. The CDR3 nucleotides are TGTGCCAGCAGGACCGGGACAGGTGAAGAGACCCAGTACTTC.

The chain carries TRBV9 and TRBJ2-5; a weak D match, TRBD2 (5 bases). CDR1 and CDR2 (germline): SGDLS, YYNGEE. Trimming stripped 4 bases from V and 11 bases from J, with 18 bases between. This CDR3 spans 13 amino acids. The CDR3 is CASSIEGEGFQYF. The CDR3 bases are TGTGCCAGCAGCATAGAGGGAGAAGGATTTCAGTACTTC.

The chain couples TRBV6-1 to TRBJ1-1; possible D gene TRBD1, 6 bases. The V end was cut by 3 bases, the J end by 1 base, with 15 bases between. CDR1 and CDR2 from the germline V gene are MNHNS and SASEGT. The CDR3 contains 16 residues. For the CDR3, the DNA is TGTGCCAGCAGTGACGGGACACCGGTCCGGAACACTGAAGCTTTCTTT. This gives the protein CASSDGTPVRNTEAFF.

This clone was recorded only once. The rearrangement uses TRBV6-2 or TRBV6-3 and TRBJ2-3, with D perhaps matching TRBD1 (5 bases). V gave up 1 base and J gave up 5 bases, with 19 bases separating them. This CDR3 is built from 17 residues. Germline V lookup: CDR1 MNHEY, CDR2 SVGEGT. The CDR3 here is CASSYLVGDSWGDTQYF. The CDR3 nucleotides read TGTGCCAGCAGTTACTTGGTCGGAGACAGCTGGGGAGATACGCAGTATTTT.

This chain links TRBV19 with TRBJ1-5; 7 positions agree with TRBD1. CDR3 length: 15 amino acids. Germline V lookup: CDR1 LNHDA, CDR2 SQIVND (reference sequence). V was clipped by 6 bases and J by 3 bases; unmatched bases: 8. Here the CDR3 reads CASSPDRALNQPQHF. The CDR3 region has the DNA TGTGCCAGTAGCCCTGACAGGGCCCTCAATCAGCCCCAGCATTTT.

This sequence joins TRBV3-1 (or the pseudogene TRBV3-2) and TRBJ2-3, with 9 bases matching TRBD2. The junction had 3 bases not matched to a gene; V was cut back by 2 bases and J by 0 bases. Germline V gene data show CDR1 as LGHDT and CDR2 as YNNKEL (reference sequence). The CDR3 runs to 16 residues. The CDR3 DNA reads as TGTGCCAGCAGCCAACTAGCGGGAACTAGCACAGATACGCAGTATTTT. Residues: CASSQLAGTSTDTQYF.

The V and J genes are TRBV10-1 and TRBJ2-5; unclear D gene. This CDR3 has 12 amino acids. Germline CDR1 WNHNN, CDR2 SYGVQD (reference sequence). V was shortened by 4 bases and J by 5 bases, with 8 bases between the two germline ends. The CDR3 spells CASSVKSETQYF. The CDR3 region has the DNA TGCGCCAGCAGTGTCAAGAGTGAGACCCAGTACTTC.

The CDR3 sequence: CASSQEGQGDANYGYTF. The CDR3 coding sequence is TGTGCCAGCAGCCAAGAGGGACAGGGGGACGCTAACTATGGCTACACCTTC. The J gene is TRBJ1-2, the V gene TRBV4-2; 11 bases are a match to TRBD1. Germline CDR1 and CDR2: LGHNA and YNFKEQ. This CDR3 is built from 17 residues. The V and J ends lost 0 bases and 0 bases, in that order; junction bases with no gene match: 3.

The gene calls are TRBV30 and TRBJ2-7; TRBD2 matches 8 bases. CDR1 is GTSNPN, CDR2 SVGIG, per germline (reference sequence). The CDR3 totals 14 residues. V shed 3 bases, J shed 5 bases, and the junction held 9 bases outside the gene matches. The CDR3 nucleotides read TGTGCCTGGAGCGGGGGGGGTAAGATGCACGAGCAGTACTTC. The encoded protein is CAWSGGGKMHEQYF.

This sequence joins TRBV11-2 and TRBJ1-1; D perhaps matches TRBD1 (5 bases). Per the germline V gene, CDR1 is SGHAT and CDR2 is FQNNGV. The CDR3 consists of 15 residues. V lost 1 base, J lost 4 bases, and 13 bases lay in between. The CDR3 sequence is CASSLGAGIPTEAFF. The CDR3 region has the DNA TGTGCCAGCAGCTTAGGGGCAGGGATTCCCACTGAAGCTTTCTTT.

In this sample, this clone turned up a few times. V and J are TRBV6-1 and TRBJ2-7, with a tentative D call TRBD2 (6 bases). CDR1 is MNHNS and CDR2 is SASEGT in the germline V gene. The CDR3 contains 13 residues. The germline V and J ends were trimmed by 1 base and 7 bases, with 11 bases remaining between them. In DNA, the CDR3 is TGTGCCAGCAGTGAAGTGCCGGAGGGAGAGCAGTACTTC. This codes for CASSEVPEGEQYF.

The V gene is TRBV19, the J gene TRBJ2-3; 8 bases fit TRBD1. Germline V gene lookup returns CDR1 LNHDA and CDR2 SQIVND (reference sequence). With V trimmed by 6 bases and J by 3 bases, 11 bases remained unmatched. The CDR3 contains 16 residues. The CDR3 DNA is TGTGCCAGTAGCTCGGGACAGGCAGGACGTACAGATACGCAGTATTTT. The encoded protein is CASSSGQAGRTDTQYF.

The V and J genes are TRBV6-5 and TRBJ1-2; possibly TRBD1 for D (5 bases). CDR3 length equals 15 residues. Germline CDR1 reads MNHEY; CDR2 reads SVGAGI. Trimming pared 5 bases from V and 6 bases from J, leaving 19 bases between. The CDR3 DNA reads TGTGCCAGCAGTCCTCAAGTGAGGCAGGGTCATGGCTACACCTTC. Translated, it gives CASSPQVRQGHGYTF.

The J gene is TRBJ1-1, the V gene TRBV20-1, with D maybe TRBD1 (5 bases). The CDR3 covers 13 residues. Germline V gene lookup returns CDR1 DFQATT and CDR2 SNEGSKA (reference sequence). V was clipped by 3 bases and J by 3 bases, with 11 bases between them. The CDR3 is CSASRGGDTEAFF. The CDR3 bases are TGCAGTGCTAGTAGGGGAGGGGACACTGAAGCTTTCTTT.

The genes are TRBV6-2 or TRBV6-3 and TRBJ2-2, with TRBD2 matching over 11 bases. Germline-derived CDR1 and CDR2 are MNHEY and SVGEGT. The CDR3 has 15 amino acids. Germline trimming cut 6 bases from V and 3 bases from J; bases unmatched to any gene: 3. CDR3 residues: CASSLAGGYTGELFF. The CDR3 DNA reads as TGTGCCAGCAGCTTAGCGGGGGGGTACACCGGGGAGCTGTTTTTT.

Written as DNA, the CDR3 is TGTGCCAGCAGCCCCCGGGACAGGGACTTCAATGAGCAGTTCTTC. It is translated as CASSPRDRDFNEQFF. The chain is built from TRBV14 and TRBJ2-1; TRBD1 matches at 9 bases. The CDR3 totals 15 residues. Germline CDR1 SGHDN, CDR2 FVKESK. With 4 bases clipped from V and 6 bases from J, the junction kept 7 bases outside the gene matches.

The rearrangement uses TRBV19 and TRBJ2-5, with unresolved D. V lost 1 base and J 5 bases, leaving 5 bases between the germline ends. This CDR3 spans 12 amino acids. Germline CDR1 LNHDA, CDR2 SQIVND (reference sequence). The CDR3 loop reads CASSIAGETQYF. CDR3 sequence (DNA): TGTGCCAGTAGTATAGCCGGGGAGACCCAGTACTTC.

This clone was found once. J is TRBJ2-7 and V is TRBV6-4, with D possibly being TRBD2 (6 bases). This CDR3 region has 14 residues. Germline values: CDR1 MRHNA, CDR2 SNTAGT. The V and J ends lost 2 bases and 5 bases respectively, with 13 bases between them. CDR3 bases: TGTGCCAGCAGTGACCCCCGGAGGGCCCACGAGCAGTACGTC. Its protein is CASSDPRRAHEQYV.

The chain employs TRBV5-1 and TRBJ1-1; D gene ambiguous. The germline V gene encodes CDR1 SGHRS and CDR2 YFSETQ. V was shortened by 0 bases and J by 3 bases, with 6 bases between the two germline ends. This CDR3 contains 13 residues. CDR3 nucleotide sequence: TGCGCCAGCAGCTTGGGGTCGGACACTGAAGCTTTCTTT. Protein product: CASSLGSDTEAFF.

This clone was recorded only once. The V and J genes are TRBV7-2 and TRBJ1-3; a weak D match, TRBD1 (6 bases). Germline V gene sequence: CDR1 SGHTA, CDR2 FQGNSA. This CDR3 is 16 amino acids long. V lost 2 bases to trimming and J lost 3 bases, with 14 bases between them. The CDR3 region has the DNA TGTGCCAGCAGCTTACGTATGGGGGCGCATGGAAACACCATATATTTT. Translating it yields CASSLRMGAHGNTIYF.

The chain carries TRBV2 and TRBJ1-5; D unclear. Germline values: CDR1 SNHLY, CDR2 FYNNEI. V shed 3 bases and J shed 1 base, with 10 bases lying between them. The CDR3 is 15 amino acids. The CDR3 region has the DNA TGTGCCAGCAGTGAGGAGGGTTTGAGCAATCAGCCCCAGCATTTT. Encoded protein: CASSEEGLSNQPQHF. The full variable domain, its missing parts supplied by reference TRBV2 and TRBJ1-5, is EPEVTQTPSHQVTQMGQEVILRCVPISNHLYFYWYRQILGQKVEFLVSFYNNEISEKSEIFDDQFSVERPDGSNFTLKIRSTKLEDSAMYFCASSEEGLSNQPQHFGDGTRLSIL.

The DNA for the CDR3 is TGTGCCAGCAGTGGGGGGTCCACAGGTCGAGAACTGTTTTTT. This encodes CASSGGSTGRELFF. V usage is TRBV28 and J usage is TRBJ1-4; maybe TRBD1 (5 bases). Germline V CDR1 and CDR2: MDHEN, SYDVKM. V was shortened by 5 bases and J by 12 bases, with 19 bases between the two germline ends. CDR3 length equals 14 residues.

V usage is TRBV7-6 and J usage is TRBJ2-6, with D perhaps matching TRBD1 (6 bases). Germline CDR1 and CDR2: SGHVS and FNYEAQ. V was pared by 5 bases and J by 0 bases, with 17 bases between. This CDR3 comprises 18 residues. The CDR3, as DNA: TGTGCCAGCAGCCCACAGGGACATCCCGGCTCTGGGGCCAACGTCCTGACTTTC. It yields the protein CASSPQGHPGSGANVLTF.

V is TRBV10-3 and J is TRBJ2-7, with a possible D match to TRBD2 (6 bases). The germline CDR1 and CDR2 sequences are ENHRY and SYGVKD. CDR3 length: 13 amino acids. V lost 3 bases, J lost 5 bases, and 11 bases lay in between. The CDR3 region has the DNA TGTGCCATCAGTGATCCTTGGAGGGACGAGCAGTACGTC. This codes for CAISDPWRDEQYV.